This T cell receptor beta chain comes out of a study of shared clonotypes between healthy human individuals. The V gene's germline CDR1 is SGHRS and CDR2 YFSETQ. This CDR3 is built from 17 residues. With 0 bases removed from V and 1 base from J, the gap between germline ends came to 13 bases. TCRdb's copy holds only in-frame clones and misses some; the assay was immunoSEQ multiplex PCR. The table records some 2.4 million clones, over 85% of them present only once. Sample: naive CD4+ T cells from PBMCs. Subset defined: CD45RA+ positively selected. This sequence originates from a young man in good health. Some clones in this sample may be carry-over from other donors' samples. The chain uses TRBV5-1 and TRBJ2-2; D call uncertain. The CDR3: CASSLVPLTGNTGELFF. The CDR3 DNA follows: TGCGCCAGCAGCTTGGTTCCCCTTACCGGGAACACCGGGGAGCTGTTTTTT.